This is a list of T cell receptor beta chains from one sample in a study of T cell responses to AZD1222 COVID-19 vaccine. Sequencing used immunoSEQ multiplex PCR; TCRdb keeps in-frame clones, though not all of them. The table has 100,000 to 140,000 clones, around 90% seen once. Here the sequenced sample was peripheral blood, taken on day 0 of AZD1222 vaccination. Receptors originate from an adult in good health. The CDR3 runs from the conserved cysteine through the conserved F or W. The order of the fields is J gene, clone size, V gene, D gene, CDR3 DNA, CDR3 protein. A D gene is named only where the DNA matches it firmly. Part of the rows lack a size; the others show once, few, many or a class for expanded clones.

TRBJ1-1,-,TRBV5-1,TRBD1,TGCGCCAGCAGCGCCGGACAGGAGACCTTGAACACTGAAGCTTTCTTT,CASSAGQETLNTEAFF
TRBJ1-5,-,TRBV7-8,-,TGTGCCAGCAGCTTAGCGGGGGGGGGCCAGCCCCAGCATTTT,CASSLAGGGQPQHF
TRBJ2-2,-,TRBV4-2,TRBD2,TGTGCCAGCAGCCAAGAGGGGAGCGGGAGGACCGGGGAGCTGTTTTTT,CASSQEGSGRTGELFF
TRBJ2-7,-,TRBV11-2,TRBD2,TGTGCCAGCAGCCTGAGGCGGGAGTTTAACGAGCAGTACTTC,CASSLRREFNEQYF
TRBJ1-1,-,TRBV6-5,-,TGTGCCAGCAGTTACAGTGGAGCGAACACTGAAGCTTTCTTT,CASSYSGANTEAFF
TRBJ2-5,-,TRBV7-3,TRBD2,TGTGCCAGCAGCGCCCGACTAGCGGGCCAAGAGACCCAGTACTTC,CASSARLAGQETQYF
TRBJ2-5,-,TRBV15,-,TGTGCCACCAGCAGCCCACCGTTTCAAGAGACCCAGTACTTC,CATSSPPFQETQYF
TRBJ2-2,-,TRBV12-5,TRBD2,TGTGCTAGCGGGGCGGGAGTCACCGGGGAGCTGTTTTTT,CASGAGVTGELFF
TRBJ1-5,-,TRBV19,TRBD1,TGTGCCAGTAGCCGGACAGGGGCCAGCAATCAGCCCCAGCATTTT,CASSRTGASNQPQHF
TRBJ2-1,-,TRBV9,TRBD1,TGTGCCAGCAGCCCCGGACAGGGAGGCAATGAGCAGTTCTTC,CASSPGQGGNEQFF
TRBJ2-7,-,TRBV4-3,TRBD1,TGCGCCAGCAGCCGCGGGCCGGGACAGGGGGCGGAAGAGCAGTACTTC,CASSRGPGQGAEEQYF
TRBJ2-2,-,TRBV9,-,TGTGCCAGCGGATCGCGGGAACAGAACACCGGGGAGCTGTTTTTT,CASGSREQNTGELFF
TRBJ1-1,-,TRBV6-5,-,TGTGCCAGCAGTTACATCCCAGAGCTTGAAGCTTTCTTT,CASSYIPELEAFF
TRBJ1-6,-,TRBV28,-,TGTGCCAGCAGTTTACCGGGTACAGAATTAGGCTCACCCCTCCACTTT,CASSLPGTELGSPLHF
TRBJ1-5,-,TRBV11-2,-,TGTGCCAGCAGCTTAGGGAGGCACACAGGCCCTAATCAGCCCCAGCATTTT,CASSLGRHTGPNQPQHF
TRBJ1-4,-,TRBV28,TRBD1,TGTGCCAGCAGTTACCGACAGGGTGATGAAAAACTGTTTTTT,CASSYRQGDEKLFF
TRBJ1-3,-,TRBV28,TRBD1,TGTGCCAGCAGTTTAGGCCCGGCGGGACAGGCTCTGTCTGGAAACACCATATATTTT,CASSLGPAGQALSGNTIYF
TRBJ2-7,-,TRBV4-2,TRBD2,TGTGCCAGCAGCCAAGGTTTCTTGCTAGCGGGAGGTAGCGAGCAGTACTTC,CASSQGFLLAGGSEQYF
TRBJ2-5,-,TRBV3-1/TRBV3-2,-,TGTGCCAGCAGCCAGGCCGCAGGAGGGCGGACCCAGTACTTC,CASSQAAGGRTQYF
TRBJ1-6,-,TRBV30,-,TGTGCCTGGAGCGCGGGACCGACCGCCCCCCACTTT,CAWSAGPTAPHF
TRBJ2-7,once,TRBV7-9,-,TGTGCCAGCAGCTTATCCGAGGGGGGCTACGAGCAGTACTTC,CASSLSEGGYEQYF
TRBJ1-5,-,TRBV28,-,TGTGCCAGCAAAGGGACGAGCCGGAGCAATCAGCCCCAGCATTTT,CASKGTSRSNQPQHF
TRBJ2-7,-,TRBV7-3,-,TGTGCCAGCAGCTTTGATCAGGGGTACTTCGAGCAGTACTTC,CASSFDQGYFEQYF
TRBJ2-1,once,TRBV5-4,TRBD2,TGTGCCAGCAGCCCTAAAAACCGGGAGGGCCACCATGAGCAGTTCTTC,CASSPKNREGHHEQFF
TRBJ1-1,-,TRBV5-1,-,TGCGCCAGCATGGGAGAACTGAACACTGAAGCTTTCTTT,CASMGELNTEAFF
TRBJ2-7,-,TRBV7-6,-,TGTGCCAGCAGCTTAATGGCTTCGTCATTCTACGAGCAGTACTTC,CASSLMASSFYEQYF
TRBJ1-1,-,TRBV25-1,-,TGTGCCAGCAGTTTGGGGGGGAACACTGAAGCTTTCTTT,CASSLGGNTEAFF